This record looks at one T cell receptor beta chain sequence and its context. The antigen is not known. The time point here: peripheral blood 6 weeks after treatment start. Urothelial carcinoma in patients was locally advanced or metastatic. The sample is drawn from a study of PD-L1 blockade in urothelial cancer. At the level of the study: Prior chemotherapy regimens per patient numbered 0 to 3. Study findings and constraints: In blood sampled pretreatment, TCR clonality below the median predicted better survival.

Each PCR contained spiked-in synthetic TCR analog templates. Clones were read by immunoSEQ multiplex PCR, and TCRdb kept only the in-frame ones, dropping some. The sample carries around 93,000 clones, 83% recorded once. The CDR3 consists of 12 residues. Trimming stripped 3 bases from V and 11 bases from J, with 13 bases between. In germline, CDR1 is SEHNR, CDR2 FQNEAQ (reference sequence). This rearrangement joins TRBV7-9 to TRBJ1-1; D is uncertain. The sequence was collected from a man between 65 and 85 years old with urothelial cancer. Here the sequenced sample was PBMCs, taken around atezolizumab (anti-PD-L1) treatment. The CDR3: CASSLGEGRAFF. The CDR3 nucleotides read TGTGCCAGCAGCTTGGGAGAAGGCCGGGCTTTCTTT.